The present TCR beta chain was sequenced within a study of T cell changes during pregnancy in multiple sclerosis (dated by TCRdb to between 2018 and 2021). Turning to the overall study: The study examined how the T cell repertoire changed over the course of pregnancy in women with multiple sclerosis.

The germline V gene yields SGHVS for CDR1 and FNYEAQ for CDR2. Trimming removed 1 base from V and 12 bases from J, leaving 16 bases between the germline ends. From its cysteine to its phenylalanine, the CDR3 spans 14 amino acids. The entry retains the CDR3 DNA only, 42 bases that are in frame from base 1. The method was the immunoSEQ multiplex PCR assay. TCRdb holds this immuneACCESS table with in-frame rearrangements only. Some clones are missing; in checked studies, unresolved V genes explain under half, and the rest has no known cause. In this sample the table shows 74,000 or so clones, over 85% of which occur a single time. Together, the top ten hold around 0.22% of the sample. Note on this clone: The clone's antigen remains unknown. No base quality information exists; no much larger clone differs at one position.

The sample in question was CD4+ T cells from peripheral blood mononuclear cells, obtained before pregnancy. The chain uses TRBV7-6 and TRBJ2-1, and TRBD2 may be the D gene, going by 5 matching bases. The receptor was derived from a female donor with multiple sclerosis, enrolled in a pregnancy study. The CDR3 region: CASSLGVEAVGQFF. The DNA sequence reads TGTGCCAGCAGCTTAGGGGTGGAGGCGGTCGGGCAGTTCTTC. Where the CDR3 stops, the reference TRBV7-6 and TRBJ2-1 genes take over; the full variable domain is GAGVSQSPRYKVTKRGQDVALRCDPISGHVSLYWYRQALGQGPEFLTYFNYEAQQDKSGLPNDRFSAERPEGSISTLTIQRTEQRDSAMYRCASSLGVEAVGQFFGPGTRLTVL.